The TCR beta chain described here comes from a study of cytomegalovirus exposure and HLA in healthy donors. Clones were read by immunoSEQ multiplex PCR, and TCRdb kept only the in-frame ones, dropping some. The table has 150,000 to 200,000 clones, about 89% seen once. Study-wide points: It was about 150 TCR beta chains that were listed as cytomegalovirus-associated.

As concerns this clone: Its antigen is not identified.

The junction had 3 bases not matched to a gene; V was cut back by 5 bases and J by 6 bases. Germline CDR1 MNHEY, CDR2 SVGAGI. The CDR3 length is 13 residues. Sample: PBMCs. This clonotype originated in a young man in good health and CMV-seropositive. The chain couples TRBV6-5 to TRBJ1-5; the match to TRBD1 covers 8 bases. The CDR3 reads CASSGQGSQPQHF. For the CDR3, the DNA is TGTGCCAGCAGTGGACAGGGTAGTCAGCCCCAGCATTTT.